This TCR beta chain was retrieved from a study of cytomegalovirus exposure and HLA in healthy donors. CDR3 size: 13 residues. Germline CDR1 ENHRY, CDR2 SYGVKD. The V end was cut by 0 bases, the J end by 7 bases, with 7 bases between. The PCR was carried out with 60 Vbeta primers and 13 Jbeta primers. Sequencing was performed with immunoSEQ multiplex PCR; in TCRdb, only in-frame clones are kept and a portion is missing. The table has about 89,000 clones, 60% to 80% seen once. The receptor was isolated from a man aged 25 to 40 in good health and CMV-seronegative. Sequencing was carried out using PBMCs. The chain carries TRBV10-3 and TRBJ2-1; D remains unclear. CDR3 region: CAISESTRNEQFF. Here the CDR3 DNA reads TGTGCCATCAGTGAGTCGACGAGGAATGAGCAGTTCTTC.